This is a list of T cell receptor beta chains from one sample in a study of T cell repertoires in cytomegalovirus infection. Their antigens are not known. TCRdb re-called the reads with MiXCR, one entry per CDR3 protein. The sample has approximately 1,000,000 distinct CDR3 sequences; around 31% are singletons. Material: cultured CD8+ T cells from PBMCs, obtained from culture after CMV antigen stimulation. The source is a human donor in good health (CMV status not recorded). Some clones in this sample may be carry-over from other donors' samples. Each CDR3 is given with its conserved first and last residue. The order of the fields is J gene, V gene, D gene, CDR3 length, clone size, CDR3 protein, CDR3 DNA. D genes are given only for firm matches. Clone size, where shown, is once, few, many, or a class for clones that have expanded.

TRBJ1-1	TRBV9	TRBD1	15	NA	CASSLRGTDNTEAFF	TGTGCCAGCAGCCTTAGGGGGACAGACAACACTGAAGCTTTCTTT
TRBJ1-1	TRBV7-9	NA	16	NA	CASSVYPLGGNTEAFF	TGTGCCAGCAGCGTATACCCGCTTGGAGGGAACACTGAAGCTTTCTTT
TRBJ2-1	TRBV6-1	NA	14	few	CASSEYSGDGEQFF	TGTGCCAGCAGTGAATATTCCGGGGACGGTGAGCAGTTCTTC
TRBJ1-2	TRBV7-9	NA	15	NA	CASSVRDDSFYGYTF	TGTGCCAGCAGCGTTAGAGACGACAGTTTCTATGGCTACACCTTC
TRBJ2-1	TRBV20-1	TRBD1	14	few	CSALDRVLYNEQFF	TGCAGTGCTTTAGACAGGGTGCTCTACAATGAGCAGTTCTTC
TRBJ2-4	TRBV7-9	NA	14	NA	CASSLGEYKNIQYF	TGTGCCAGCAGCTTAGGGGAGTACAAAAACATTCAGTACTTC
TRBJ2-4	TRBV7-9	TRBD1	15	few	CASSSTQGFKNIQYF	TGTGCCAGCAGCTCCACACAGGGGTTCAAAAACATTCAGTACTTC
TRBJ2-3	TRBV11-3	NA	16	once	CASSFTGWSSTDTQYF	TGTGCCAGCAGCTTTACCGGATGGAGTAGCACAGATACGCAGTATTTT
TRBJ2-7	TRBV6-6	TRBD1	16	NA	CASSVPGQLKLYEQYF	TGTGCCAGCAGTGTCCCGGGACAGCTTAAACTCTACGAGCAGTACTTC
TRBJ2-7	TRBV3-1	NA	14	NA	CASSQDPGHYEQYF	TGTGCCAGCAGCCAAGACCCCGGCCACTACGAGCAGTACTTC
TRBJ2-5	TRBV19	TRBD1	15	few	CASSIGTGGGETQYF	TGTGCCAGTAGTATCGGGACAGGGGGCGGAGAGACCCAGTACTTC
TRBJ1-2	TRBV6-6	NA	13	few	CASPGRPSNGYTF	TGTGCCAGCCCAGGGAGGCCCTCGAATGGCTACACCTTC
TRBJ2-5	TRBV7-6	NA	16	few	CASSPSLVGGLETQYF	TGTGCCAGCAGCCCAAGTTTGGTGGGGGGGCTGGAGACCCAGTACTTC
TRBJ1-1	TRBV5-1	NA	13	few	CASSLAGGAEAFF	TGTGCCAGCAGCCTAGCTGGGGGGGCTGAAGCTTTCTTT
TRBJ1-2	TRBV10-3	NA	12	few	CALRDKNYGYTF	TGTGCCCTCCGGGACAAAAACTATGGCTACACCTTC
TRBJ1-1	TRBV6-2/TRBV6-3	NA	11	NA	CANIGGTEAFF	TGTGCCAACATCGGGGGAACTGAAGCTTTCTTT
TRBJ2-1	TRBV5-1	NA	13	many	CASSLDRFNEQFF	TGCGCCAGCAGCTTGGACAGGTTCAATGAGCAGTTCTTC
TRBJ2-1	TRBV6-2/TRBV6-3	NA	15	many	CASSYRGASYNEQFF	TGTGCCAGCAGTTACCGGGGAGCCTCCTACAATGAGCAGTTCTTC
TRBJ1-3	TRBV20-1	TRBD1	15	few	CSARNRGGSGNTIYF	TGCAGTGCTAGAAACAGGGGTGGGAGTGGAAACACCATATATTTT
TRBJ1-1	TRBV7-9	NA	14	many	CASSPSMGDREAFF	TGTGCCAGCAGTCCCAGTATGGGGGACCGTGAAGCTTTCTTT
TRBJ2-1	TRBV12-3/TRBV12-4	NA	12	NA	CASSFLHNEQFF	TGTGCCAGCAGTTTCCTCCACAATGAGCAGTTCTTC
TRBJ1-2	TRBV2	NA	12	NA	CASSSESYGYTF	TGTGCCAGCAGTTCAGAGAGCTATGGCTACACCTTC
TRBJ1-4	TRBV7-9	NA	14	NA	CASSSGAIFEKLFF	TGTGCCAGCAGCTCGGGGGCGATCTTTGAAAAACTGTTTTTT
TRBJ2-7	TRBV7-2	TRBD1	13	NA	CASRIQGTYEHYF	TGTGCCAGCAGGATACAGGGGACCTACGAGCACTACTTC
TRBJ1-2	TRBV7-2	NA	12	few	CASSLVPGFDFF	TGTGCCAGCAGCTTAGTGCCAGGTTTTGACTTTTTC
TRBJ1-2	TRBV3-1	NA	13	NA	CASSPWAGKGYTF	TGTGCCAGCAGCCCATGGGCAGGGAAAGGCTACACCTTC
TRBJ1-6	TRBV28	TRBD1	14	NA	CASSLTGNELPLHF	TGTGCCAGCAGTTTGACAGGGAATGAATTACCCCTCCACTTT
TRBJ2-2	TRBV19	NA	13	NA	CASSMISAGELFF	TGTGCCAGTAGTATGATATCGGCCGGGGAGCTGTTTTTT
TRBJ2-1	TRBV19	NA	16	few	CASRLRRQSSYNEQFF	TGTGCCAGTAGACTTCGGCGACAAAGCTCCTACAATGAGCAGTTCTTC
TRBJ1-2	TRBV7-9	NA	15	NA	CASSSDRGGEYSYTF	TGTGCCAGCAGCTCGGACCGGGGGGGAGAATATAGCTACACCTTC
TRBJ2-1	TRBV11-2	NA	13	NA	CASSLGLVYEQFF	TGTGCCAGCAGCTTAGGACTAGTATATGAGCAGTTCTTC
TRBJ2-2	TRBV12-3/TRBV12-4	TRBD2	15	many	CASSLPGLAAGELFF	TGTGCCAGCAGTTTACCCGGACTAGCAGCCGGGGAGCTGTTTTTT
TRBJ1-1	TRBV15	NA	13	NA	CATSRVGVLEAFF	TGTGCCACCAGCAGAGTAGGGGTCTTGGAAGCTTTCTTT
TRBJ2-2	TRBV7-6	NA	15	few	CASSPPPVNTGELFF	TGTGCCAGCAGCCCACCCCCCGTGAACACCGGGGAGCTGTTTTTT
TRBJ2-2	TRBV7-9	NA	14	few	CASSPNWETGELFF	TGTGCCAGCAGCCCCAATTGGGAAACCGGGGAGCTGTTTTTT
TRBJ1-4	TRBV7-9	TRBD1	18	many	CASSSSAGGHTTNEKLFF	TGTGCCAGCAGCTCTTCGGCAGGGGGCCACACAACTAATGAAAAACTGTTTTTT
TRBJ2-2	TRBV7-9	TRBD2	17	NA	CASSLLVSGVYTGELFF	TGTGCCAGCAGCTTATTGGTTAGCGGGGTCTACACCGGGGAGCTGTTTTTT
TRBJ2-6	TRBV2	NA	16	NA	CAVERRALSGANVLTF	TGTGCCGTTGAAAGGCGGGCCCTCTCTGGGGCCAACGTCCTGACTTTC